The rows below give T cell receptor beta chains drawn from one sample of a study of T-cell reconstitution after alpha-beta-depleted transplantation in children. TCRdb processed the PCR reads anew with MiXCR; each CDR3 protein has one entry. The sample consists of approximately 350,000 distinct CDR3 sequences, roughly 15% of them appearing once. The starting material was PBMCs, obtained from the stem cell graft. These receptors all stem from a human donor who donated a stem cell graft to a child with Fanconi anemia. Both conserved end residues are part of each CDR3. The order of the fields is J gene, D gene, clone size, V gene, CDR3 DNA, CDR3 protein. The D gene is left open where the match is weak. Size values are once, few and many counts, or a class for expanded clones, and some rows have none.

>TRBJ2-7|TRBD2|-|TRBV20-1
TGCAGTGCGCCTACTAGCGGGAAATCCTACGAGCAGTACTTC
CSAPTSGKSYEQYF
>TRBJ2-5|-|few|TRBV7-6
TGTGCCAGCAGCCTGATCGGAAATATACCAGAGACCCAGTACTTC
CASSLIGNIPETQYF
>TRBJ2-5|-|-|TRBV9
TGTGCCAGCAGCGTCTATGGGGGAACCCAAGAGACCCAGTACTTC
CASSVYGGTQETQYF
>TRBJ2-1|TRBD2|-|TRBV6-1
TGTGCCAGCAGAAATAGCGGGGGGGCCTATGAGCAGTTCTTC
CASRNSGGAYEQFF
>TRBJ1-1|TRBD1|many|TRBV12-3/TRBV12-4
TGTGCCAGCAGTTTAGTTGCAGGGGGCCTTAACGCTGAAGCTTTCTTT
CASSLVAGGLNAEAFF
>TRBJ2-3|-|many|TRBV10-3
TGTGCCATCAGTGGACGGGGACCAGATACGCAGTATTTT
CAISGRGPDTQYF
>TRBJ2-1|TRBD1|many|TRBV5-1
TGCGCCAGCAGTTATACAGGGGTGAGGGGCAATGAGCAGTTCTTC
CASSYTGVRGNEQFF
>TRBJ2-7|TRBD1|-|TRBV4-3
TGCGCCAGCAGCCAAGAGCGAACAGGGGAGATCTACGAGCAGTACTTC
CASSQERTGEIYEQYF
>TRBJ1-2|-|few|TRBV20-1
TGCAGTGCACCCTACGCGAGAGTTGGCTACACCTTC
CSAPYARVGYTF
>TRBJ2-1|TRBD2|few|TRBV2
TGTGCCAGCAGTGGTCGCGGGGGAGTCCCCTACAATGAGCAGTTCTTC
CASSGRGGVPYNEQFF
>TRBJ2-7|TRBD1|many|TRBV14
TGTGCCAGCAGCCTTACCTGGACAGGGGGCGAGCAGTACTTC
CASSLTWTGGEQYF
>TRBJ1-2|-|few|TRBV30
TGTGCCTGGACCCGTGGGCGGAACTATGGCTACACCTTC
CAWTRGRNYGYTF
>TRBJ2-2|-|-|TRBV5-6
TGTGCCAGCAGCCGGACACCTAACACCGGGGAGCTGTTTTTT
CASSRTPNTGELFF
>TRBJ2-1|-|few|TRBV7-2
TGTGCCAGCAGCAAGATGGGGGACCCAAGGAATGAGCAGTTCTTC
CASSKMGDPRNEQFF
>TRBJ2-3|TRBD2|-|TRBV3-1
TGTGCCTGCAGCCATTTTAGCGGGGGCCGAACGTACACAGATACGCAGTATTTT
CACSHFSGGRTYTDTQYF
>TRBJ1-6|-|few|TRBV4-2
TGTGCCAGCAGCCAAGATCTCCGGATTTCACCCCTCCACTTT
CASSQDLRISPLHF
>TRBJ1-1|-|once|TRBV6-6
TGTGCCAGCAGCAACTGGGATAACTCTGAAGCTTTCTTT
CASSNWDNSEAFF
>TRBJ1-3|TRBD1|-|TRBV7-8
TGTGCCAGCAGCCCGACAGGGCTAGGAAACACCATATATTTT
CASSPTGLGNTIYF
>TRBJ1-4|-|-|TRBV5-1
TGCGCCAGCAGCTTGGTCCTGAATGAAAAACTGTTTTTT
CASSLVLNEKLFF
>TRBJ2-7|-|few|TRBV2
TGTGCCAGCACGTTAGGGCCCTCGAGCTCCTACGAGCAGTACTTC
CASTLGPSSSYEQYF
>TRBJ2-2|-|many|TRBV7-2
TGTGCCAGCAGCCCTTATACGAACACCGGGGAGCTGTTTTTT
CASSPYTNTGELFF
>TRBJ2-7|-|many|TRBV15
TGTGCCACCAGCGGAGGGGAGCAGGCACCCTACGAGCAGTACTTC
CATSGGEQAPYEQYF
>TRBJ1-2|-|few|TRBV7-9
TGTGCCAGCAGCTTAGCGAGACTTCCCTACACCTTC
CASSLARLPYTF
>TRBJ2-7|-|-|TRBV12-3/TRBV12-4
TGTGCCAGCAGTTTAGGACCGGGCGAGCAGTACTTC
CASSLGPGEQYF
>TRBJ1-2|-|few|TRBV9
TGTGCCAGCAGCGTAGGGCGGGGCGGGAACTATGGCTACACCTTC
CASSVGRGGNYGYTF
>TRBJ2-2|-|-|TRBV15
TGTGCCACCAGCAGAGGTCGATGGGGGCCCGGGGAGCTGTTTTTT
CATSRGRWGPGELFF
>TRBJ2-1|-|-|TRBV5-1
TGCGCCAGCAGCCTATCGGACGCTAGCCAGGAGTTCTTC
CASSLSDASQEFF
>TRBJ2-3|-|few|TRBV7-2
TGTGCCAGCAGCTTAGCGCGGGGCTCCACAGATACGCAGTATTTT
CASSLARGSTDTQYF
>TRBJ2-3|-|-|TRBV18
TGTGCCAGCTCCTCCTACACCGCCGGCACAGATACGCAGTATTTT
CASSSYTAGTDTQYF
>TRBJ2-1|-|few|TRBV6-1
TGTGCCAGCAGGTCAGGGTTGAGGGGCGATGAGCAGTTCTTC
CASRSGLRGDEQFF
>TRBJ2-3|-|many|TRBV10-3
TGTGCCATCAGAGGCGACAGCGGCGTTATAGATACGCAGTATTTT
CAIRGDSGVIDTQYF
>TRBJ2-2|-|-|TRBV27
TGTGCCAGCAGTTTCACATTTTTTACCGGGGAGCTGTTTTTT
CASSFTFFTGELFF
>TRBJ2-2|-|-|TRBV5-1
TGCGTCAGCAGCTCCGCGGACACCGGGGAGCTGTTTTTT
CVSSSADTGELFF
>TRBJ2-1|-|few|TRBV12-3/TRBV12-4
TGTGCCAGCACGCAGTCCAATGAGCAGTTCTTC
CASTQSNEQFF
>TRBJ2-7|-|-|TRBV19
TGTGCCAGTAGTATTTCTAGGGCCTCCTACGAGCAGTACTTC
CASSISRASYEQYF
>TRBJ2-5|-|few|TRBV18
TGTGCCAGCTCACCCCCGGAGGTTGTCGAGACCCAGTACTTC
CASSPPEVVETQYF
>TRBJ1-5|-|-|TRBV6-2/TRBV6-3
TGTGCCACCGGAGGAGGGAGTCAGCCCCAGCATTTT
CATGGGSQPQHF
>TRBJ2-5|-|few|TRBV5-1
TGCGCCAGCAGCTTGGGTACACGGCCCGAAGAGACCCAGTACTTC
CASSLGTRPEETQYF
>TRBJ1-5|-|many|TRBV12-3/TRBV12-4
TGTGCCAGCAGTCGAGGTGGGCAGGGGAAGTATCAGCCCCAGCATTTT
CASSRGGQGKYQPQHF
>TRBJ2-2|-|-|TRBV9
TGTGCCAGCAGCGTAGGGGTAGAGACGAACACCGGGGAGCTGTTTTTT
CASSVGVETNTGELFF
>TRBJ2-3|TRBD2|few|TRBV4-3
TGCGCCAGCAGCCAAGCATGGCGGGGGTACACAGATACGCAGTATTTT
CASSQAWRGYTDTQYF
>TRBJ2-3|-|-|TRBV27
TGTGCCAGCAGTCCGGAGTGGGCAGGGGTATCCACAGATACGCAGTATTTT
CASSPEWAGVSTDTQYF
>TRBJ1-4|TRBD1|-|TRBV5-5
TGTGCCAGCAGCTTGGGGGTGACAGGGGGCGCGAAGCTGTTTTTT
CASSLGVTGGAKLFF
>TRBJ2-2|-|many|TRBV5-1
TGCGCCAGCAGCTTGCATCAGGGCGCCGGGGAGCTGTTTTTT
CASSLHQGAGELFF
>TRBJ2-3|TRBD1|few|TRBV29-1
TGCAGCGTTAACAGGGGATCAAGCACAGATACGCAGTATTTT
CSVNRGSSTDTQYF
>TRBJ2-1|-|-|TRBV6-2/TRBV6-3
TGTGCCAGCAGCACTATTGTCGACTCCTACAATGAGCAGTTCTTC
CASSTIVDSYNEQFF
>TRBJ1-2|-|-|TRBV14
TGTGCCAGCAGCATACGAATTGGGGGGCAGTACCTCTATGGCTACACCTTC
CASSIRIGGQYLYGYTF
>TRBJ1-3|-|few|TRBV11-1
TGTGCCAGCAGCAGCGGGCGCATTGGGGGTACTCTCGGTGGAAACACCATATATTTT
CASSSGRIGGTLGGNTIYF
>TRBJ1-2|-|many|TRBV10-3
TGTGCCATCAGTGAGTCTATAGAGAAAAACTATGGCTACACCTTC
CAISESIEKNYGYTF
>TRBJ2-7|TRBD1|-|TRBV12-3/TRBV12-4
TGTGCCAGCAGCAGACAGGGAATGGAGCAGTACTTC
CASSRQGMEQYF
>TRBJ1-4|-|-|TRBV7-6
TGTGCCAGCAGCTTAGGGGGGACGAGAGAAAAACTGTTTTTT
CASSLGGTREKLFF
>TRBJ1-2|TRBD1|few|TRBV20-1
TGCAGTGCGGAGAGGGGGCACGGCTACACCTTC
CSAERGHGYTF
>TRBJ2-2|-|many|TRBV7-9
TGTGCCAGCAGCTTAAACAGGGTTCCCGGGGAGCTGTTTTTT
CASSLNRVPGELFF
>TRBJ1-5|-|many|TRBV20-1
TGCAGTGCTAGAGATTACACGGGCGCACCCGATCAGCCCCAGCATTTT
CSARDYTGAPDQPQHF
>TRBJ2-7|TRBD2|few|TRBV20-1
TGCAGTGCTGGGGCGGGGACTAGTCGTGGCGAGCAGTACTTC
CSAGAGTSRGEQYF
>TRBJ2-1|TRBD2|many|TRBV7-2
TGTGCCAGCAGCTTAGGAAGACTAGCGGGGGGCCGCGACAATGAGCAGTTCTTC
CASSLGRLAGGRDNEQFF